This TCR beta chain was documented in a study of T cell responses to AZD1222 COVID-19 vaccine. Combined were second doses at about 4 or about 12 weeks. General study points: Reports indicate that nearly half of spike-specific TCRs are directed at unmutated variant regions. The donor group comprised mostly white British people and more females; the analysis possibly underestimated clonal diversity.

Sequencing used immunoSEQ multiplex PCR; TCRdb keeps in-frame clones, though not all of them. The table lists roughly 99,000 clones, 87% of them singletons, with around 4.7% in the top ten. This clone was detected only once. No antigen is known for it. The CDR3 sequence is 14 residues long. The germline gives CDR1 MNHEY, CDR2 SVGAGI. Between the trimmed V and J ends, which lost 2 bases and 6 bases, there was a span of 10 bases. V and J are TRBV6-5 and TRBJ2-2; no firm D call. The source of this sequence is an adult who received the AZD1222 COVID-19 vaccine. The sample consisted of peripheral blood, taken 28 days after the second AZD1222 dose. The CDR3 DNA reads as TGTGCCAGCAGTTACAGGCAGCCCCCCGGGGAGCTGTTTTTT. This sequence encodes CASSYRQPPGELFF.